Listed below are T cell receptor beta chains from one sample, sequenced in a study of cytomegalovirus exposure and HLA in healthy donors. TCRdb's copy holds only in-frame clones and misses some; the assay was immunoSEQ multiplex PCR. This table lists 35,000 to 45,000 clones. Sequenced sample: PBMCs. Receptors were obtained from a man aged 25-45 years in good health and CMV-seronegative. The CDR3 runs from the conserved cysteine through the conserved F or W. The order of the fields is V gene, D gene, J gene, CDR3 protein, CDR3 DNA. A D gene is named only where the DNA matches it firmly.

V: TRBV15
D: TRBD2
J: TRBJ2-7
CDR3: CATSRAGGLYEQYF
DNA: TGTGCCACCAGCAGGGCGGGAGGTCTATACGAGCAGTACTTC

V: TRBV19
D: NA
J: TRBJ1-4
CDR3: CASSYAGALGTNEKLFF
DNA: TGTGCCAGTAGTTACGCAGGGGCTCTGGGAACTAATGAAAAACTGTTTTTT

V: TRBV5-1
D: NA
J: TRBJ2-7
CDR3: CASSYDLSGYYEQYF
DNA: TGCGCCAGCAGCTATGACTTATCAGGGTACTACGAGCAGTACTTC

V: TRBV9
D: NA
J: TRBJ1-1
CDR3: CASSVVGGWAEAFF
DNA: TGTGCCAGCAGCGTAGTTGGGGGCTGGGCTGAAGCTTTCTTT

V: TRBV9
D: NA
J: TRBJ2-3
CDR3: CASSVEGLYTDTQYF
DNA: TGTGCCAGCAGCGTAGAAGGACTATACACAGATACGCAGTATTTT

V: TRBV18
D: NA
J: TRBJ2-6
CDR3: CASSPRRENSGANVLTF
DNA: TGTGCCAGCTCACCACGCCGGGAGAACTCGGGGGCCAACGTCCTGACTTTC

V: TRBV18
D: TRBD1
J: TRBJ2-2
CDR3: CASSPWLGTGDNTGELFF
DNA: TGTGCCAGCTCACCATGGCTAGGGACAGGGGATAACACCGGGGAGCTGTTTTTT

V: TRBV2
D: TRBD2
J: TRBJ2-3
CDR3: CASISGGQADTQYF
DNA: TGTGCCAGCATCAGCGGGGGGCAGGCCGATACGCAGTATTTT

V: TRBV19
D: NA
J: TRBJ2-2
CDR3: CASSIASTGELFF
DNA: TGTGCCAGTAGTATAGCCAGTACCGGGGAGCTGTTTTTT

V: TRBV4-3
D: NA
J: TRBJ2-7
CDR3: CASSQGLEGLLGEQYF
DNA: TGCGCCAGCAGTCAAGGGCTTGAGGGTTTACTCGGCGAGCAGTACTTC

V: TRBV25-1
D: NA
J: TRBJ2-1
CDR3: CASSVHGYNEQFF
DNA: TGTGCCAGCAGTGTTCACGGCTACAATGAGCAGTTCTTC

V: TRBV5-1
D: NA
J: TRBJ2-2
CDR3: CASSSHSADGELFF
DNA: TGCGCCAGCAGCTCCCATAGCGCCGACGGGGAGCTGTTTTTT

V: TRBV13
D: TRBD2
J: TRBJ2-1
CDR3: CASSLGRASGRASDNEQFF
DNA: TGTGCCAGCAGCTTAGGCCGCGCTAGCGGGAGGGCCTCCGACAATGAGCAGTTCTTC

V: TRBV29-1
D: TRBD1
J: TRBJ1-1
CDR3: CSARPVGQGFRAFF
DNA: TGCAGCGCCAGACCGGTGGGACAGGGGTTCAGGGCTTTCTTT

V: TRBV2
D: TRBD1
J: TRBJ1-5
CDR3: CASSERGQGGNNQPQHF
DNA: TGTGCCAGCAGTGAAAGAGGGCAGGGGGGAAACAATCAGCCCCAGCATTTT

V: TRBV7-9
D: TRBD1
J: TRBJ2-1
CDR3: CASRIGQGNYNEQFF
DNA: TGTGCCAGCAGGATCGGACAGGGCAACTACAATGAGCAGTTCTTC

V: TRBV29-1
D: TRBD1
J: TRBJ1-2
CDR3: CSVLPGQGLGYTF
DNA: TGCAGCGTTTTACCGGGACAGGGTCTTGGCTACACCTTC

V: TRBV27
D: TRBD2
J: TRBJ2-1
CDR3: CASSAIAGGLAYNEQFF
DNA: TGTGCCAGCAGTGCTATAGCGGGAGGGCTTGCCTACAATGAGCAGTTCTTC

V: TRBV4-2
D: NA
J: TRBJ1-3
CDR3: CASSQDGLGSGGNTIYF
DNA: TGTGCCAGCAGCCAAGACGGTCTGGGGAGCGGAGGAAACACCATATATTTT

V: TRBV19
D: NA
J: TRBJ2-5
CDR3: CASSNPLTGGRETQYF
DNA: TGTGCCAGTAGTAACCCCCTGACGGGGGGCCGGGAGACCCAGTACTTC

V: TRBV7-3
D: TRBD1
J: TRBJ2-6
CDR3: CASSLEGAGGANVLTF
DNA: TGTGCCAGCAGCTTAGAGGGGGCTGGTGGGGCCAACGTCCTGACTTTC

V: TRBV6-5
D: NA
J: TRBJ1-4
CDR3: CASTRGLREKLFF
DNA: TGTGCCAGCACGCGGGGGCTCCGGGAAAAACTGTTTTTT